Listed below are T cell receptor beta chains from one sample, sequenced in a study of PD-L1 blockade in urothelial cancer. Method: immunoSEQ multiplex PCR; TCRdb's copy keeps in-frame clones and lacks some. The table lists about 43,000 clones, approximately 80% of them singletons. Sequenced here: PBMCs, sampled around atezolizumab (anti-PD-L1) treatment. These receptors were taken from a man in his sixties with urothelial cancer. The CDR3 runs from the conserved cysteine through the conserved F or W. The order of the fields is J gene, clone size, V gene, D gene, CDR3 DNA, CDR3 protein. A D gene is named only where the DNA matches it firmly. The listing skips clone size in some rows; elsewhere it reads once, few, many or a size class.

J: TRBJ2-1; size: NA; V: TRBV5-8; D: NA; DNA: TGTGCCAGCAGTATGGCCACATGGTACTACAATGAGCAGTTCTTC; CDR3: CASSMATWYYNEQFF
J: TRBJ2-3; size: NA; V: TRBV6-5; D: NA; DNA: TGTGCCAGCAGTTACTCCCTAGGAACACCGGATACGCAGTATTTT; CDR3: CASSYSLGTPDTQYF
J: TRBJ2-3; size: NA; V: TRBV6-5; D: TRBD1; DNA: TGTGCCAGCAGAAGGACAGGTTCTAGCACAGATACGCAGTATTTT; CDR3: CASRRTGSSTDTQYF
J: TRBJ1-5; size: NA; V: TRBV28; D: NA; DNA: TGTGCCAGCAGTTTAGGGGCAGGGATTCAGCCCCAGCATTTT; CDR3: CASSLGAGIQPQHF
J: TRBJ2-7; size: NA; V: TRBV5-1; D: NA; DNA: TGCGCCAGCAGCTCGGAACCAGGGGTCCACGAGCAGTACTTC; CDR3: CASSSEPGVHEQYF
J: TRBJ1-1; size: few; V: TRBV7-9; D: NA; DNA: TGTGCCAGCAGCTTAGAACGGGGGATGAACACTGAAGCTTTCTTT; CDR3: CASSLERGMNTEAFF
J: TRBJ1-1; size: NA; V: TRBV28; D: TRBD1; DNA: TGTGCCAGCAGTTCTGGACAGGTGGGGGGTACTGAAGCTTTCTTT; CDR3: CASSSGQVGGTEAFF
J: TRBJ2-6; size: NA; V: TRBV2; D: NA; DNA: TGTGCCAGCAGTGCGAGGGCTGGGGCCAACGTCCTGACTTTC; CDR3: CASSARAGANVLTF
J: TRBJ2-1; size: NA; V: TRBV4-2; D: NA; DNA: TGTGCCAGCAGTACCCTCCTCAGCCAGGCCCGTTCTTCGTCCTACAATGAGCAGTTCTTC; CDR3: CASSTLLSQARSSSYNEQFF
J: TRBJ2-2; size: NA; V: TRBV10-3; D: NA; DNA: TGTGCCATCACCGATCTAGCGCCGAACACCGGGGAGCTGTTTTTT; CDR3: CAITDLAPNTGELFF
J: TRBJ2-1; size: NA; V: TRBV29-1; D: NA; DNA: TGCAGCGCCCTAGCATCTGCGGGGTTTCTCTACAATGAGCAGTTCTTC; CDR3: CSALASAGFLYNEQFF
J: TRBJ2-2; size: NA; V: TRBV10-2; D: TRBD2; DNA: TGCGCCAGCAGTGAGCCGGGACTAGCGGGGGGACGGACCGGGGAGCTGTTTTTT; CDR3: CASSEPGLAGGRTGELFF
J: TRBJ1-5; size: NA; V: TRBV7-2; D: NA; DNA: TGTGCCAGCAGCTTACAGGGTGGTGGCAATCAGCCCCAGCATTTT; CDR3: CASSLQGGGNQPQHF
J: TRBJ1-5; size: few; V: TRBV19; D: TRBD1; DNA: TGTGCCAGTAGTCTACAGGGGATTAGCAATCAGCCCCAGCATTTT; CDR3: CASSLQGISNQPQHF
J: TRBJ2-7; size: NA; V: TRBV7-2; D: TRBD2; DNA: TGTGCCAGCAGCTTAGGATGGACTAGCGTTGGGTTGGACGAGCAGTACTTC; CDR3: CASSLGWTSVGLDEQYF
J: TRBJ2-5; size: NA; V: TRBV7-2; D: TRBD1; DNA: TGTGCCAGCAGCTTACCCAAGTACAGGGGGCGAGAGACCCAGTACTTC; CDR3: CASSLPKYRGRETQYF
J: TRBJ2-1; size: NA; V: TRBV28; D: NA; DNA: TGTGCCAGCAGGATGGGGGGAACTTACAATGAGCAGTTCTTC; CDR3: CASRMGGTYNEQFF
J: TRBJ2-5; size: NA; V: TRBV11-2; D: NA; DNA: TGTGCCAGCAGCTTAATTGCATCCAGCGCGGAGACCCAGTACTTC; CDR3: CASSLIASSAETQYF
J: TRBJ1-3; size: NA; V: TRBV10-3; D: NA; DNA: TGTGCCATCAGTGAGTCCTCCTCTGGAAACACCATATATTTT; CDR3: CAISESSSGNTIYF
J: TRBJ2-7; size: NA; V: TRBV27; D: TRBD1; DNA: TGTGCCAGCAGTCCGAGACAGGGGGCGCCTTCCTACGAGCAGTACTTC; CDR3: CASSPRQGAPSYEQYF
J: TRBJ2-3; size: NA; V: TRBV5-1; D: TRBD2; DNA: TGCGCCAGCACGACTAGCGGGAGGGCAGATACGCAGTATTTT; CDR3: CASTTSGRADTQYF
J: TRBJ1-6; size: NA; V: TRBV28; D: TRBD1; DNA: TGTGCCACGAGGACAGGCTTGAGTTCACCCCTCCACTTT; CDR3: CATRTGLSSPLHF
J: TRBJ1-5; size: few; V: TRBV6-1; D: NA; DNA: TGTGCCAGCAGTGATAGTACGGGGGTACATAGCAATCAGCCCCAGCATTTT; CDR3: CASSDSTGVHSNQPQHF
J: TRBJ2-6; size: NA; V: TRBV7-2; D: NA; DNA: TGTGCCAGCAGCTGGCGGGGTGGGGCCAACGTCCTGACTTTC; CDR3: CASSWRGGANVLTF
J: TRBJ1-2; size: NA; V: TRBV28; D: NA; DNA: TGTGCCAGCAGTTTATTGGGCGGCTACACCTTC; CDR3: CASSLLGGYTF
J: TRBJ2-5; size: once; V: TRBV4-1; D: TRBD2; DNA: TGCGCCAGCAGCCAAGCAGGATCCCTAGCGGGGCAAGAGACCCAGTACTTC; CDR3: CASSQAGSLAGQETQYF
J: TRBJ1-5; size: NA; V: TRBV29-1; D: TRBD1; DNA: TGCAGCGTCGTGACAGGGCCAGATCAGCCCCAGCATTTT; CDR3: CSVVTGPDQPQHF
J: TRBJ1-3; size: once; V: TRBV5-1; D: TRBD1; DNA: TGCGCCAGCAGTTCAGGGGGTTCTGGAAACACCATATATTTT; CDR3: CASSSGGSGNTIYF
J: TRBJ1-2; size: few; V: TRBV4-2; D: NA; DNA: TGTGCCAGCAGCCAAGAAGACAGGTTAGAGGGCTACACCTTC; CDR3: CASSQEDRLEGYTF
J: TRBJ1-4; size: NA; V: TRBV5-4; D: NA; DNA: TGTGCCAGCAGCTTGGAGACAGCCGGTAATGAAAAACTGTTTTTT; CDR3: CASSLETAGNEKLFF
J: TRBJ1-6; size: NA; V: TRBV4-1; D: NA; DNA: TGCGCCAGCAGCCAAGATCGCCAGGGGCCCAATTCACCCCTCCACTTT; CDR3: CASSQDRQGPNSPLHF
J: TRBJ1-1; size: NA; V: TRBV10-3; D: TRBD1; DNA: TGTGCCACCCGGGACAGGGTTGTCCGTACTGAAGCTTTCTTT; CDR3: CATRDRVVRTEAFF
J: TRBJ2-7; size: NA; V: TRBV28; D: TRBD2; DNA: TGTGCCAGCAGGAGAACCGGGACTACCTACGAGCAGTACTTC; CDR3: CASRRTGTTYEQYF
J: TRBJ2-5; size: many; V: TRBV11-2; D: NA; DNA: TGTGCCAGCAGCTTAGACAGGACCCAGTACTTC; CDR3: CASSLDRTQYF
J: TRBJ1-2; size: NA; V: TRBV7-8; D: TRBD1; DNA: TGTGCCAGCAGCCAGGGACAGGGGTTAGGTGGCTACACCTTC; CDR3: CASSQGQGLGGYTF
J: TRBJ2-2; size: NA; V: TRBV7-8; D: TRBD2; DNA: TGTGCCAGCAGCTCCGGACTAGCGGGACGCACCGGGGAGCTGTTTTTT; CDR3: CASSSGLAGRTGELFF
J: TRBJ1-1; size: NA; V: TRBV19; D: NA; DNA: TGTGCCAGTAGTAGTCGGACTCTGGTGAACACTGAAGCTTTCTTT; CDR3: CASSSRTLVNTEAFF
J: TRBJ2-1; size: NA; V: TRBV5-8; D: NA; DNA: TGTGCCAGCAGCTTAGCGGGCAGCTCCTACAATGAGCAGTTCTTC; CDR3: CASSLAGSSYNEQFF
J: TRBJ2-5; size: NA; V: TRBV2; D: TRBD1; DNA: TGTGCCAGCACACAGGACAGGGGGCCGGGAGAGACCCAGTACTTC; CDR3: CASTQDRGPGETQYF
J: TRBJ1-4; size: NA; V: TRBV29-1; D: NA; DNA: TGCAGCGGCGGGGGCCTGACAAATGAAAAACTGTTTTTT; CDR3: CSGGGLTNEKLFF
J: TRBJ2-3; size: NA; V: TRBV6-6; D: TRBD2; DNA: TGTGCCAGCAGTTTCGGGGGGACCACAGATACGCAGTATTTT; CDR3: CASSFGGTTDTQYF
J: TRBJ2-5; size: NA; V: TRBV7-2; D: NA; DNA: TGTGCCAGCAGCCGGCAAACCGGGGAGACCCAGTACTTC; CDR3: CASSRQTGETQYF
J: TRBJ2-7; size: NA; V: TRBV6-6; D: NA; DNA: TGTGCCAGCAGTCCTCTATTGGGCATTGAGCAGTACTTC; CDR3: CASSPLLGIEQYF
J: TRBJ2-2; size: NA; V: TRBV10-3; D: NA; DNA: TGTGCCATCAGTGAGTCGGGGCCCACCGGGGAGCTGTTTTTT; CDR3: CAISESGPTGELFF
J: TRBJ1-1; size: once; V: TRBV6-1; D: NA; DNA: TGTGCCAGCAGTGAACACAGAACTGAAGCTTTCTTT; CDR3: CASSEHRTEAFF
J: TRBJ2-3; size: once; V: TRBV5-8; D: NA; DNA: TGTGCCAGCAGCTTGGATCGCGGGACAGATACGCAGTATTTT; CDR3: CASSLDRGTDTQYF